The 20 T cell receptor beta chains reported below all come from one sample, sequenced in a study of response to subunit inactivated influenza vaccine. MiXCR, run by TCRdb on the RT-PCR reads, gives a single entry per CDR3 protein. The sample gives about 310,000 distinct CDR3 sequences, over 20% of which show up once; about a tenth is in the top ten. The sample consisted of PBMCs from blood, taken approximately 20 months after vaccination. These receptor sequences come from a man aged 50 to 75 who received an inactivated influenza vaccine.

The genes are TRBV15 and TRBJ2-1, with 11 nucleotides matching TRBD2. The CDR3 runs to 13 residues. V shed 6 bases and J 12 bases; nucleotides not matched to a gene: 7. From germline, CDR1 is LNHNV and CDR2 YYDKDF (reference sequence). CDR3 in amino acids: CATRGTSGPAQFF. CDR3 in DNA: TGTGCCACCAGGGGGACTAGCGGTCCGGCGCAGTTCTTC.

The chain recombines TRBV2 with TRBJ1-6; TRBD1 might be the D (6 bases). V shed 7 bases and J shed 14 bases, with 21 bases lying between them. This CDR3 is 14 amino acids long. The germline CDR1 and CDR2 sequences are SNHLY and FYNNEI. The chain's CDR3 is CASTKTGPPSTLHF. The CDR3 region has the DNA TGTGCCAGCACCAAGACAGGTCCCCCCTCGACCCTCCACTTT.

This clonotype was seen a few times. V usage is TRBV7-2 and J usage is TRBJ2-3, with 12 nucleotides matching TRBD2. The CDR3 has 15 residues. Germline V CDR1 and CDR2: SGHTA, FQGNSA. V gave up 7 bases and J gave up 3 bases; unmatched junction bases: 5. The CDR3 here is CASTASGGVTDTQYF. The DNA of the CDR3 is TGTGCCAGCACCGCTAGCGGGGGGGTGACAGATACGCAGTATTTT.

The chain joins TRBV20-1 to TRBJ1-2; the match to TRBD1 covers 7 bases. The V and J ends lost 0 bases and 4 bases, in that order; junction bases with no gene match: 8. CDR1 DFQATT and CDR2 SNEGSKA come from the germline V gene (reference sequence). There are 15 residues in the CDR3. CDR3: CSAREGGSTGYGYTF. DNA of the CDR3: TGCAGTGCTAGAGAAGGGGGCAGTACTGGCTATGGCTACACCTTC.

The chain has TRBV30 and TRBJ1-1; perhaps TRBD1 as D (6 bases). Germline loops: CDR1 GTSNPN, CDR2 SVGIG (reference sequence). CDR3 size: 13 residues. V dropped 2 bases and J dropped 10 bases, with 17 bases sitting between them. CDR3 loop: CAWSPRRQGLAFF. In DNA form, the CDR3 reads TGTGCCTGGAGTCCGAGAAGGCAGGGGTTAGCTTTCTTT.

V is TRBV28 and J is TRBJ2-5; 8 positions agree with TRBD1. Germline CDR1 is MDHEN and CDR2 is SYDVKM. The J segment lost 5 bases and the V segment lost 5 bases, leaving 4 bases of the junction unmatched. This CDR3 is 13 amino acids long. CDR3 amino acids: CASSIRQGETQYF. The CDR3 DNA sequence: TGTGCCAGCAGTATTCGACAGGGGGAGACCCAGTACTTC.

This clonotype was counted a few times. V gene TRBV10-3 combines with J gene TRBJ2-7; D call uncertain. This CDR3 comprises 15 residues. V shed 2 bases and J shed 3 bases, with 14 bases lying between them. CDR1 ENHRY and CDR2 SYGVKD come from the germline V gene. The CDR3 region is CAISEVWTDVYEQYF. In DNA form, the CDR3 reads TGTGCCATCAGTGAGGTCTGGACCGACGTCTACGAGCAGTACTTC.

V usage is TRBV4-2 and J usage is TRBJ2-5; no reliable D call. V lost 1 base to trimming and J lost 5 bases, with 11 bases between them. This CDR3 has 14 residues. Germline loops: CDR1 LGHNA, CDR2 YNFKEQ. The CDR3 DNA follows: TGTGCCAGCAGCCAAGGACCCTTAGTGGAGACCCAGTACTTC. Translating gives CASSQGPLVETQYF.

In this sample, this clonotype turned up a few times. The V and J genes are TRBV12-5 and TRBJ1-3, with unresolved D. CDR3 length equals 17 residues. In germline, CDR1 is LGHNT, CDR2 FRNRAP. V was clipped by 2 bases and J by 0 bases, with 14 bases between them. The CDR3 DNA sequence: TGTGCTAGTGGTTTGCTCGCCCGGCCCGACTCTGGAAACACCATATATTTT. Translating gives CASGLLARPDSGNTIYF.

This clonotype was recorded at least ten times. The chain combines TRBV12-3 or TRBV12-4 with TRBJ2-2; D tentatively reads TRBD1 or TRBD2 (5 bases each). The CDR3 totals 12 residues. The V end was cut by 6 bases, the J end by 3 bases, with 5 bases between. The CDR3 DNA reads as TGTGCCAGCAGGGGGGACACCGGGGAGCTGTTTTTT. Translating it yields CASRGDTGELFF.

CDR3 sequence reads: CASSWARVNEQFF. The CDR3 coding sequence is TGTGCCAGCAGCTGGGCCAGGGTCAATGAGCAGTTCTTC. V and J are TRBV5-5 and TRBJ2-1, with D possibly being TRBD1 (5 bases). The CDR3 length is 13 residues. Trimming removed 3 bases from V and 6 bases from J, with 10 bases in between. The germline CDR1 and CDR2 sequences are SGHKS and YYEKEE (reference sequence). Variable domain in full (rest from reference TRBV5-5 and TRBJ2-1): DAGVTQSPTHLIKTRGQQVTLRCSPISGHKSVSWYQQVLGQGPQFIFQYYEKEERGRGNFPDRFSARQFPNYSSELNVNALLLGDSALYLCASSWARVNEQFFGPGTRLTVL.

In this sample, this clonotype turned up a few times. This sequence joins TRBV6-2 or TRBV6-3 and TRBJ1-1; tentatively, D is TRBD1 (5 bases). The V end lost 10 bases, the J end lost 0 bases, and 12 bases lay between the germline ends. The CDR3 is made up of 13 amino acids. Germline lookup yields CDR1 MNHEY and CDR2 SVGEGT. The CDR3 reads CAIRERLNTEAFF. The CDR3 nucleotides read TGTGCCATCAGGGAGAGATTGAACACTGAAGCTTTCTTT.

This clonotype was counted only a few times. This chain connects TRBV20-1 to TRBJ1-2; 9 bases match TRBD1. This CDR3 is built from 14 residues. The germline CDR1 and CDR2 sequences are DFQATT and SNEGSKA (reference sequence). The J segment lost 9 bases and the V segment lost 4 bases, leaving 12 bases of the junction unmatched. The CDR3 spells CSAKGTGKGSSYTF. The CDR3 coding sequence is TGCAGTGCTAAAGGGACAGGGAAAGGGTCTAGCTACACCTTC.

The V and J genes are TRBV19 and TRBJ1-6; no definite D call. V shed 7 bases and J shed 10 bases, with 26 bases lying between them. Germline CDR1 reads LNHDA; CDR2 reads SQIVND (reference sequence). CDR3 length: 17 amino acids. The CDR3 is CASTMPRSGRRVSPLHF. The CDR3 bases are TGTGCCAGTACCATGCCCCGTTCCGGCAGGAGGGTGTCACCCCTCCACTTT. Together with reference TRBV19 and TRBJ1-6, the CDR3 gives the full variable domain: DGGITQSPKYLFRKEGQNVTLSCEQNLNHDAMYWYRQDPGQGLRLIYYSQIVNDFQKGDIAEGYSVSREKKESFPLTVTSAQKNPTAFYLCASTMPRSGRRVSPLHFGNGTRLTVT.

This clonotype was recorded a few times. J is TRBJ2-1 and V is TRBV15, with TRBD2 matching over 10 bases. The V segment lost 1 base and the J segment 7 bases; nucleotides outside the gene matches: 4. Germline loops: CDR1 LNHNV, CDR2 YYDKDF (reference sequence). The CDR3 sequence is 15 residues long. CDR3 region: CATSRVPAGGNEQFF. CDR3 nucleotides: TGTGCCACCAGCAGAGTCCCAGCGGGAGGGAATGAGCAGTTCTTC.

This clonotype has just one count. The rearrangement joins TRBV12-3 or TRBV12-4 to TRBJ2-7, with D tentatively TRBD1 or TRBD2 (5 bases each). This CDR3 comprises 13 residues. Trimming pared 7 bases from V and 2 bases from J, leaving 12 bases between. CDR3 amino acids: CASNTGATYEQYF. The CDR3 bases are TGTGCCAGCAATACCGGGGCCACCTACGAGCAGTACTTC.

The table lists this clonotype with a few counts. The CDR3 reads CSSGPLETQYF. CDR3 sequence (DNA): TGCAGCTCAGGGCCATTGGAGACCCAGTACTTC. J is TRBJ2-5 and V is TRBV29-1, with D possibly being TRBD1 (5 bases). CDR1 is SQVTM, CDR2 ANQGSEA, per germline. The ends were cut back, 8 bases at V and 5 bases at J, with 12 bases in the middle. This CDR3 has 11 amino acids.

The chain employs TRBV20-1 and TRBJ2-7, with 15 bases matching TRBD2. Trimming removed 3 bases from V and 0 bases from J; junction bases left unmatched: 6. The germline CDR1 and CDR2 sequences are DFQATT and SNEGSKA (reference sequence). The CDR3 covers 17 residues. The CDR3 sequence is CSASGTSGGKSSYEQYF. The CDR3 region has the DNA TGCAGTGCTAGCGGGACTAGCGGGGGGAAAAGCTCCTACGAGCAGTACTTC.

This clonotype was counted a few times. The chain recombines TRBV18 with TRBJ1-2, with TRBD1 as a possible D gene (6 bases). The CDR3 sequence is 17 residues long. Germline assignment: CDR1 KGHSH and CDR2 LQKENI. V dropped 3 bases and J dropped 5 bases, with 22 bases sitting between them. The CDR3 nucleotides are TGTGCCAGCTCACCCCCCCCGGGGGTCAGGGGCTATTATGGCTACACCTTC. It codes for CASSPPPGVRGYYGYTF.

This clonotype was counted many times. The chain links TRBV5-1 to TRBJ1-4; unclear D gene. V was clipped by 4 bases and J by 6 bases, with 10 bases between them. This CDR3 region has 13 residues. CDR1 SGHRS and CDR2 YFSETQ come from the germline V gene. The DNA of the CDR3 is TGCGCCAGCAGCCCGAGACCCCATGAAAAACTGTTTTTT. Translating it yields CASSPRPHEKLFF.